This is a list of T cell receptor beta chains from one sample in a study of blood T cell repertoires in COVID-19. Clones were read by immunoSEQ multiplex PCR, and TCRdb kept only the in-frame ones, dropping some. The sample contains about 230,000 clones, around 88% of which appear only once. Sequenced material: PBMCs or T cells enriched from blood (not recorded which). The source of these receptors is a woman aged 40 to 55 with acute COVID-19. Both conserved end residues are part of each CDR3. D genes are given only for firm matches. Only part of the rows carry a size: once, few, many, or a class if the clone is expanded.

TRBD1	TRBV5-6	-	TRBJ2-7	CASSLGGQGPSYEQYF	TGTGCCAGCAGCTTGGGTGGACAGGGCCCCTCCTACGAGCAGTACTTC
-	TRBV5-6	-	TRBJ1-6	CASSLTVNSPLHF	TGTGCCAGCAGCTTGACAGTAAATTCACCCCTCCACTTT
TRBD2	TRBV5-5	-	TRBJ2-1	CASSPGLGVYNEQFF	TGTGCCAGCAGCCCTGGACTAGGCGTTTACAATGAGCAGTTCTTC
TRBD2	TRBV19	-	TRBJ2-3	CASSIGLAGGTDTQYF	TGTGCCAGTAGTATAGGACTAGCGGGGGGCACAGATACGCAGTATTTT
TRBD1	TRBV24-1	-	TRBJ1-2	CATSDSGQGGDGYTF	TGTGCCACCAGTGATTCCGGACAGGGGGGAGATGGCTACACCTTC
-	TRBV5-6	-	TRBJ1-3	CASSLVGPRGLSGNTIYF	TGTGCCAGCAGCTTGGTCGGCCCCAGGGGCCTCTCTGGAAACACCATATATTTT
TRBD2	TRBV13	-	TRBJ2-3	CASSWGLAGGRWETQYF	TGTGCCAGCAGCTGGGGACTAGCGGGAGGGAGATGGGAGACGCAGTATTTT
TRBD2	TRBV5-4	-	TRBJ2-1	CASSSPSGAYNEQFF	TGTGCCAGCAGCTCCCCGAGCGGGGCGTACAATGAGCAGTTCTTC
TRBD2	TRBV6-2/TRBV6-3	-	TRBJ2-2	CASTPHSGRKTGELFF	TGTGCCAGCACCCCGCATAGCGGGAGGAAAACCGGGGAGCTGTTTTTT
-	TRBV5-1	-	TRBJ1-3	CASSLSRGGSGNTIYF	TGCGCCAGCAGCTTGTCCCGGGGAGGCTCTGGAAACACCATATATTTT
-	TRBV5-7	-	TRBJ2-1	CASSSGTYNEQFF	TGTGCCAGCAGCTCCGGGACTTACAATGAGCAGTTCTTC
TRBD2	TRBV7-2	-	TRBJ2-2	CASSLDGASGSTGELFF	TGTGCCAGCAGCTTAGACGGTGCTAGCGGGTCCACCGGGGAGCTGTTTTTT
TRBD1	TRBV7-9	-	TRBJ2-2	CASSLGQGSLYLIGELFF	TGTGCCAGCAGCTTGGGACAGGGATCCCTTTATCTGATCGGGGAGCTGTTTTTT
-	TRBV4-2	-	TRBJ1-5	CASSQDRNSNQPQHF	TGTGCCAGCAGCCAAGACAGGAATAGCAATCAGCCCCAGCATTTT
-	TRBV19	-	TRBJ1-5	CASSIGRQLNQPQHF	TGTGCCAGTAGTATCGGCCGACAGCTCAATCAGCCCCAGCATTTT
-	TRBV19	-	TRBJ1-1	CASSIFGNTEAFF	TGTGCCAGTAGTATCTTCGGGAACACTGAAGCTTTCTTT
TRBD1	TRBV10-2	few	TRBJ2-3	CASRPGQGADTQYF	TGCGCCAGCAGGCCGGGACAGGGGGCAGATACGCAGTATTTT
-	TRBV24-1	once	TRBJ1-3	CATSASGAGNTIYF	TGTGCCACCAGTGCTTCGGGGGCTGGAAACACCATATATTTT
-	TRBV4-2	-	TRBJ2-1	CASSPRLVGVYNEQFF	TGTGCCAGCAGCCCTAGACTGGTAGGGGTGTACAATGAGCAGTTCTTC
-	TRBV5-1	once	TRBJ2-2	CASSGGSDTGELFF	TGCGCCAGCAGCGGGGGGTCAGACACCGGGGAGCTGTTTTTT
-	TRBV24-1	-	TRBJ2-7	CATSDTGGREQYF	TGTGCCACCAGTGACACCGGCGGGCGCGAGCAGTACTTC
-	TRBV7-2	-	TRBJ2-2	CASSLQGSNTGELFF	TGTGCCAGCAGCTTACAGGGATCGAACACCGGGGAGCTGTTTTTT
-	TRBV5-4	-	TRBJ1-2	CASSFEEDRFNYGYTF	TGTGCCAGCAGCTTCGAGGAGGACAGATTTAACTATGGCTACACCTTC
TRBD2	TRBV10-1	-	TRBJ2-7	CASSSGGAYEQYF	TGCGCCAGCAGTAGCGGGGGGGCCTACGAGCAGTACTTC
-	TRBV6-5	-	TRBJ1-2	CASSSTVYGYTF	TGTGCCAGCAGTTCTACGGTTTATGGCTACACCTTC
-	TRBV27	many	TRBJ2-2	CASPPGDRYTGELFF	TGTGCCAGCCCTCCGGGGGACAGATACACCGGGGAGCTGTTTTTT
TRBD2	TRBV15	-	TRBJ2-3	CATSSGLAGATSTDTQYF	TGTGCCACCAGCAGTGGACTAGCGGGAGCCACTAGCACAGATACGCAGTATTTT
-	TRBV6-2/TRBV6-3	-	TRBJ1-5	CASSYEWGAGNQPQHF	TGTGCCAGCAGTTACGAGTGGGGCGCGGGGAATCAGCCCCAGCATTTT
TRBD1	TRBV6-5	-	TRBJ2-5	CASSSGDRGGGETQYF	TGTGCCAGCAGTTCCGGCGACAGGGGTGGTGGAGAGACCCAGTACTTC
TRBD2	TRBV24-1	-	TRBJ2-5	CATSDSRRGGETQYF	TGTGCCACCAGTGATTCGCGAAGGGGAGGGGAGACCCAGTACTTC
TRBD1	TRBV5-6	few	TRBJ1-1	CASNQQGRNTEAFF	TGTGCCAGCAACCAACAGGGGAGGAACACTGAAGCTTTCTTT
-	TRBV19	-	TRBJ1-2	CASSTLGGGNYGYTF	TGTGCCAGTAGTACCCTCGGTGGAGGGAACTATGGCTACACCTTC
-	TRBV11-2	-	TRBJ2-7	CASSPGHPYEQYF	TGTGCCAGCAGCCCGGGACACCCCTACGAGCAGTACTTC
-	TRBV20-1	few	TRBJ2-4	CSALQGNIQYF	TGCAGTGCCCTCCAGGGTAACATTCAGTACTTC
-	TRBV29-1	once	TRBJ1-4	CSVGHDGTAYEKLFF	TGCAGCGTTGGCCATGACGGAACAGCTTATGAAAAACTGTTTTTT
TRBD2	TRBV7-9	-	TRBJ2-1	CASSFRLAGDGNEQFF	TGTGCCAGCAGCTTCCGACTAGCGGGAGATGGCAATGAGCAGTTCTTC